This TCR beta chain was identified in a study of blood T cell repertoires in COVID-19. At the level of the study: Both acute and convalescent COVID-19 samples were obtained from the United States, Italy and Spain.

Here immunoSEQ multiplex PCR was the method, and the copy in TCRdb shows in-frame clones only, minus some. The table has about 87,000 clones, around 85% seen once; the top ten hold just over 3%. The sequenced sample consisted of peripheral blood. The TCR comes from a woman of 80 years or more with COVID-19, enrolled during active disease.

Here the CDR3 DNA reads TGTGCCAGTTCGATTTGGGGGCAGAACCTTAACTATGGCTACACCTTC. Protein sequence: CASSIWGQNLNYGYTF. V is TRBV27 and J is TRBJ1-2, with TRBD1 as a possible D gene (6 bases). The CDR3 contains 16 residues. Germline V gene sequence: CDR1 MNHEY, CDR2 SMNVEV (reference sequence). The V end was cut by 9 bases, the J end by 1 base, with 21 bases between.